One sample yielded the 31 T cell receptor beta chains listed below, sequenced in a study of long-term antiretroviral therapy in people with HIV. It was version v3.0 of the immunoSEQ assay that was run at survey level. This table comes from immunoSEQ multiplex PCR, and its TCRdb copy is limited to in-frame clones, with some not included. This sample carries about 11,000 clones, roughly four fifths of them seen once, and the ten largest clones take around 19%. The input for sequencing was unsorted PBMCs, taken 1.8 years after starting antiretroviral therapy. The receptors derive from a man in his forties with HIV.

Only a few counts were recorded for this clone. The rearrangement uses TRBV5-6 and TRBJ2-7, with D possibly TRBD1 on 5 matching bases. Looked up from germline, CDR1 is SGHDT and CDR2 is YYEEEE. With 2 bases removed from V and 0 bases from J, the gap between germline ends came to 9 bases. CDR3 length: 14 amino acids. CDR3 residues: CASSFGHPSYEQYF. As DNA, the CDR3 is TGTGCCAGCAGCTTCGGACATCCCTCCTACGAGCAGTACTTC.

V and J are TRBV27 and TRBJ1-1; D gene ambiguous. V gave up 5 bases and J gave up 0 bases, with 25 bases separating them. The CDR3 totals 19 residues. Germline V lookup: CDR1 MNHEY, CDR2 SMNVEV (reference sequence). DNA of the CDR3: TGTGCCAGCAGTCAACTACGACAAGTTTCCTTTGTTATGAACACTGAAGCTTTCTTT. It yields the protein CASSQLRQVSFVMNTEAFF.

This clone rates as medium-sized. V usage is TRBV2 and J usage is TRBJ2-7, with TRBD1 identical over 8 bases. Germline V gene data show CDR1 as SNHLY and CDR2 as FYNNEI. V dropped 2 bases and J dropped 3; count of bases not matched to a gene: 12. This CDR3 has 17 amino acids. The CDR3 bases are TGTGCCAGCAGTGAATTTTCGGACAGGGTAACTTTCTACGAGCAGTACTTC. Its translation is CASSEFSDRVTFYEQYF. The full variable domain, with the rest looked up from reference TRBV2 and TRBJ2-7, is EPEVTQTPSHQVTQMGQEVILRCVPISNHLYFYWYRQILGQKVEFLVSFYNNEISEKSEIFDDQFSVERPDGSNFTLKIRSTKLEDSAMYFCASSEFSDRVTFYEQYFGPGTRLTVT.

The DNA of the CDR3 is TGTGCCAGCAGCCTGGGGGGCAATATCTACGAGCAGTACTTC. It is translated as CASSLGGNIYEQYF. The chain employs TRBV11-2 and TRBJ2-7; D is tentatively TRBD1 or TRBD2 (6 bases each). The length of the CDR3 is 14 residues. V lost 5 bases, J lost 3 bases, and 14 bases lay in between. Looked up from germline, CDR1 is SGHAT and CDR2 is FQNNGV. The complete variable domain, with remaining parts taken from reference TRBV11-2 and TRBJ2-7, reads EAGVAQSPRYKIIEKRQSVAFWCNPISGHATLYWYQQILGQGPKLLIQFQNNGVVDDSQLPKDRFSAERLKGVDSTLKIQPAKLEDSAVYLCASSLGGNIYEQYFGPGTRLTVT.

This chain joins TRBV7-2 and TRBJ2-7; D not certain. This CDR3 is built from 15 residues. The V and J ends lost 5 bases and 0 bases respectively, with 14 bases between them. Germline lookup yields CDR1 SGHTA and CDR2 FQGNSA. CDR3 sequence reads: CASSGLRGGSYEQYF. The CDR3 nucleotides are TGTGCCAGCAGCGGCCTTCGAGGCGGCTCCTACGAGCAGTACTTC.

This clone appeared a few times. This chain joins TRBV4-2 and TRBJ2-4; TRBD1 matches 7 bases. Germline loops: CDR1 LGHNA, CDR2 YNFKEQ. The CDR3 consists of 17 residues. Germline trimming cut 0 bases from V and 0 bases from J; bases unmatched to any gene: 5. CDR3 loop: CASSQETGSLAKNIQYF. As DNA, the CDR3 is TGTGCCAGCAGCCAAGAGACAGGGTCCCTAGCCAAAAACATTCAGTACTTC.

The chain couples TRBV27 to TRBJ1-3, with D unresolved. Germline V lookup: CDR1 MNHEY, CDR2 SMNVEV (reference sequence). With 1 base removed from V and 0 bases from J, the gap between germline ends came to 10 bases. The length of the CDR3 is 16 residues. CDR3 amino acids: CASSLLPLFSGNTIYF. The CDR3 region has the DNA TGTGCCAGCAGTTTATTGCCCCTATTCTCTGGAAACACCATATATTTT.

The chain recombines TRBV29-1 with TRBJ1-1; 10 bases are shared with TRBD1. The V gene's germline CDR1 is SQVTM and CDR2 ANQGSEA. V was clipped by 6 bases and J by 5 bases; unmatched bases: 6. The CDR3 is made up of 13 amino acids. This CDR3 is CSVRQGAGTEAFF. The DNA for the CDR3 is TGCAGCGTCCGACAGGGGGCGGGTACTGAAGCTTTCTTT.

This clone was counted only a few times. The gene calls are TRBV9 and TRBJ2-7; D not certain. The CDR3 loop spans 14 amino acids. From germline, CDR1 is SGDLS and CDR2 YYNGEE. V lost 4 bases and J lost 2, with 13 bases in between. CDR3 sequence: CASSSRNTAYEQYF. The DNA of the CDR3 is TGTGCCAGCAGCTCACGAAACACTGCCTACGAGCAGTACTTC. Full variable domain (outside the CDR3, taken from reference TRBV9 and TRBJ2-7): DSGVTQTPKHLITATGQRVTLRCSPRSGDLSVYWYQQSLDQGLQFLIQYYNGEERAKGNILERFSAQQFPDLHSELNLSSLELGDSALYFCASSSRNTAYEQYFGPGTRLTVT.

V is TRBV18 and J is TRBJ1-1, with D unresolved. The CDR3 loop spans 13 amino acids. Trimming shortened V by 3 bases and J by 9 bases, and 14 bases separated the two germline ends. The V gene's germline CDR1 is KGHSH and CDR2 LQKENI. The CDR3 is CASSPEVGEKAFF. The CDR3 DNA reads as TGTGCCAGCTCACCCGAGGTGGGCGAGAAAGCTTTCTTT.

The chain uses TRBV9 and TRBJ1-3; D remains ambiguous. Trimming left V 0 bases short and J 4 bases short, with 8 bases between. CDR3 size: 14 residues. Germline assignment: CDR1 SGDLS and CDR2 YYNGEE. Written as DNA, the CDR3 is TGTGCCAGCAGCGTAGATATACAGGGAAACACCATATATTTT. Residues: CASSVDIQGNTIYF.

The rearrangement joins TRBV7-9 to TRBJ2-1; D is ambiguous. The CDR3 sequence is 14 residues long. Per germline, CDR1 SEHNR and CDR2 FQNEAQ (reference sequence). V dropped 2 bases and J dropped 8 bases, with 13 bases sitting between them. CDR3: CASSLLSFSDEQFF. CDR3 bases: TGTGCCAGCAGCTTATTGAGCTTTTCCGATGAGCAGTTCTTC. The full variable domain, with the rest looked up from reference TRBV7-9 and TRBJ2-1, is DTGVSQNPRHKITKRGQNVTFRCDPISEHNRLYWYRQTLGQGPEFLTYFQNEAQLEKSRLLSDRFSAERPKGSFSTLEIQRTEQGDSAMYLCASSLLSFSDEQFFGPGTRLTVL.

The gene calls are TRBV6-5 and TRBJ2-2; possible D gene TRBD2, 5 bases. This CDR3 region has 14 residues. V was trimmed by 7 bases and J by 5 bases, leaving 14 bases between them. Germline-derived CDR1 and CDR2 are MNHEY and SVGAGI. The CDR3 bases are TGTGCCAGCATGTGGCGGCGAGGGACCGGGGAGCTGTTTTTT. Its translation is CASMWRRGTGELFF.

The chain employs TRBV7-2 and TRBJ2-2; D is perhaps TRBD1 (6 bases). The V and J ends lost 2 bases and 5 bases respectively, with 12 bases between them. CDR1 is SGHTA, CDR2 FQGNSA, per germline. This CDR3 is 15 amino acids long. This CDR3 reads CASSLNVQGTGELFF. The DNA of the CDR3 is TGTGCCAGCAGCTTAAACGTACAGGGAACCGGGGAGCTGTTTTTT.

The chain joins TRBV5-1 to TRBJ1-1, with D hard to call. The germline gives CDR1 SGHRS, CDR2 YFSETQ. The germline V and J ends were trimmed by 0 bases and 1 base, with 4 bases remaining between them. The CDR3 is made up of 13 amino acids. The CDR3 bases are TGCGCCAGCAGCTTGGCTGGGAACACTGAAGCTTTCTTT. Amino acids: CASSLAGNTEAFF.

The chain joins TRBV28 to TRBJ1-3; D might be TRBD1 (5 bases). V was shortened by 4 bases and J by 3 bases, with 16 bases between the two germline ends. The germline gives CDR1 MDHEN, CDR2 SYDVKM. The CDR3 sequence is 16 residues long. In DNA, the CDR3 is TGTGCCAGCAGTTCGTACTGGGGGGAAATTGGAAACACCATATATTTT. It encodes CASSSYWGEIGNTIYF. Supplemented by reference TRBV28 and TRBJ1-3, the full variable domain reads DVKVTQSSRYLVKRTGEKVFLECVQDMDHENMFWYRQDPGLGLRLIYFSYDVKMKEKGDIPEGYSVSREKKERFSLILESASTNQTSMYLCASSSYWGEIGNTIYFGEGSWLTVV.

The chain uses TRBV4-3 and TRBJ2-1; D not certain. The CDR3 covers 12 residues. V was trimmed by 3 bases and J by 6 bases, leaving 6 bases between them. Germline CDR1 is LGHNA and CDR2 is YSLEER. CDR3 in DNA: TGCGCCAGCAGCCACTCAGGCAATGAGCAGTTCTTC. Translating gives CASSHSGNEQFF.

The J gene is TRBJ2-5, the V gene TRBV25-1; D uncertain. The CDR3 totals 8 residues. Between the trimmed V and J ends, which lost 11 bases and 5 bases, there was a span of 3 bases. CDR1 is MGHDK, CDR2 SYGVNS, per germline. The CDR3 DNA is TGTGCCCCCGAGACCCAGTACTTC. Residues: CAPETQYF. The variable domain in full, with the rest retrieved from reference TRBV25-1 and TRBJ2-5, is EADIYQTPRYLVIGTGKKITLECSQTMGHDKMYWYQQDPGMELHLIHYSYGVNSTEKGDLSSESTVSRIRTEHFPLTLESARPSHTSQYLCAPETQYFGPGTRLLVL.

This sequence joins TRBV7-2 and TRBJ2-1, with no clear D. Trimming took off 2 bases at V and 7 bases at J, with 15 bases between the two ends. Germline loops: CDR1 SGHTA, CDR2 FQGNSA. The CDR3 is 15 amino acids. The CDR3 spells CASSLWRSLNNEQFF. As DNA, the CDR3 is TGTGCCAGCAGCTTATGGCGGAGCTTAAATAATGAGCAGTTCTTC. The variable domain in full, with the rest retrieved from reference TRBV7-2 and TRBJ2-1, is GAGVSQSPSNKVTEKGKDVELRCDPISGHTALYWYRQSLGQGLEFLIYFQGNSAPDKSGLPSDRFSAERTGGSVSTLTIQRTQQEDSAVYLCASSLWRSLNNEQFFGPGTRLTVL.

The count of this clone is one. The chain uses TRBV7-3 and TRBJ2-6, with 7 bases that match TRBD1. From germline, CDR1 is SGHTA and CDR2 FQGTGA. V was clipped by 4 bases and J by 0 bases; unmatched bases: 9. This CDR3 is built from 18 residues. The CDR3 here is CASSSPGQPYSGANVLTF. The CDR3 nucleotides are TGTGCCAGCAGCTCCCCGGGACAGCCCTACTCTGGGGCCAACGTCCTGACTTTC.

The rearrangement uses TRBV28 and TRBJ1-5; D call uncertain. There are 13 residues in the CDR3. Germline loops: CDR1 MDHEN, CDR2 SYDVKM. Trimming removed 2 bases from V and 4 bases from J, with 6 bases in between. CDR3 sequence (DNA): TGTGCCAGCAGTTTAGTTCGGAATCAGCCCCAGCATTTT. This gives the protein CASSLVRNQPQHF.

The rearrangement joins TRBV15 to TRBJ2-3; D is ambiguous. Germline CDR1 and CDR2: LNHNV and YYDKDF (reference sequence). The V and J ends lost 5 bases and 0 bases respectively, with 12 bases between them. The CDR3 has 15 amino acids. CDR3 loop: CATSQGTTSTDTQYF. CDR3 bases: TGTGCCACCAGCCAAGGAACAACTAGCACAGATACGCAGTATTTT.

The chain employs TRBV14 and TRBJ1-5, with D perhaps matching TRBD1 (5 bases). The V end was cut by 5 bases, the J end by 4 bases, with 9 bases between. CDR3 length: 13 residues. The V gene's germline CDR1 is SGHDN and CDR2 FVKESK. The DNA of the CDR3 is TGTGCCAGCAGCTCTCAGGGAAATCAGCCCCAGCATTTT. Translation gives CASSSQGNQPQHF.

This clone showed up just a few times. The chain employs TRBV28 and TRBJ2-5; D call uncertain. Trimming took 7 bases from V and 4 from J, leaving 7 bases between them. Germline assignment: CDR1 MDHEN and CDR2 SYDVKM. CDR3 length equals 11 residues. Here the CDR3 DNA reads TGTGCCAGCAACAGAGGAGAGACCCAGTACTTC. Its translation is CASNRGETQYF.

This CDR3 is CASSRAPRGTDTQYF. The CDR3 bases are TGCGCCAGCAGCCGAGCCCCTAGGGGCACAGATACGCAGTATTTT. The chain combines TRBV4-3 with TRBJ2-3; D not resolved. V lost 4 bases, J lost 1 base, and 12 bases lay in between. The germline V gene encodes CDR1 LGHNA and CDR2 YSLEER. The CDR3 runs 15 residues.

The rearrangement uses TRBV27 and TRBJ2-7; D uncertain. Trimming stripped 5 bases from V and 2 bases from J, with 16 bases between. The CDR3 runs to 15 residues. Germline loops: CDR1 MNHEY, CDR2 SMNVEV (reference sequence). The CDR3 loop reads CASSPLEAVAYEQYF. CDR3 coding DNA: TGTGCCAGCAGTCCACTCGAGGCGGTGGCCTACGAGCAGTACTTC.

The chain is built from TRBV11-2 and TRBJ1-3; D remains ambiguous. The germline V gene has CDR1 SGHAT and CDR2 FQNNGV. Trimming pared 1 base from V and 3 bases from J, leaving 13 bases between. This CDR3 region has 16 residues. The CDR3 region is CASSLVPRRYGNTIYF. The CDR3 bases are TGTGCCAGCAGCTTAGTCCCTCGACGGTATGGAAACACCATATATTTT.

V and J are TRBV19 and TRBJ2-1; a possible D gene is TRBD2 (6 bases). The CDR3 contains 14 residues. CDR1 and CDR2 (germline): LNHDA, SQIVND (reference sequence). Trimming removed 1 base at V and 9 bases at J, with 13 bases between. For the CDR3, the DNA is TGTGCCAGTAGTATAGGGGGCGGGATGGGTGAGCAGTTCTTC. Amino acid sequence: CASSIGGGMGEQFF.

This rearrangement joins TRBV4-1 to TRBJ1-2, with a weak D call TRBD1 (5 bases). The CDR3 consists of 13 residues. Trimming removed 6 bases at V and 8 bases at J, with 16 bases between. CDR1 MGHRA and CDR2 YSYEKL come from the germline V gene. DNA of the CDR3: TGCGCCAGCAGTTATCTTCCGGGGGGGGGCTACACCTTC. Protein sequence: CASSYLPGGGYTF.

This sequence joins TRBV4-3 and TRBJ1-1; D is unresolved. Germline V gene lookup returns CDR1 LGHNA and CDR2 YSLEER. The CDR3 sequence is 13 residues long. The V gene lost 4 bases and the J gene lost 7 bases, with 13 bases spanning the gap. In DNA, the CDR3 is TGCGCCAGCAGCCCCCTTCTTCTACGTGAAGCTTTCTTT. It translates to CASSPLLLREAFF.

V is TRBV18 and J is TRBJ1-3; 8 bases map to TRBD1. Looked up from germline, CDR1 is KGHSH and CDR2 is LQKENI. V trimming: 3 bases; J trimming: 1 base; junction bases outside the gene matches: 5. The CDR3 runs 16 residues. CDR3 sequence (DNA): TGTGCCAGCTCACCCCTCGGACAGGGTTCTGGAAACACCATATATTTT. This encodes CASSPLGQGSGNTIYF.